This TCR beta chain was identified in a study of T cell repertoires in cytomegalovirus infection. For the study at large: In public TCR beta signatures, there were indications of both CMV infection and matching HLA type. Notes on the study in general: HLA-C-restricted CMV-specific TCR beta clonotypes prevailed in the ex vivo response. Cumulative public TCR beta family frequency identified carriers of CMV plus the relevant HLA.

Worth noting for this clonotype: The antigen is unknown.

MiXCR was run by TCRdb on the reads, yielding one entry per CDR3 protein. This table holds 450,000 to 650,000 distinct CDR3 sequences, about 26% found once. The V end lost 4 bases, the J end lost 8 bases, and 17 bases lay between the germline ends. This CDR3 comprises 14 residues. Per the germline V gene, CDR1 is PRHDT and CDR2 is FYEKMQ (reference sequence). This TCR came from a human donor in good health (CMV status not recorded). Some clones in this sample may be carry-over from other donors' samples. The chain is built from TRBV13 and TRBJ1-1; D is possibly TRBD1 (5 bases). Sequenced material: PBMCs. The CDR3 sequence is CASSSLGREGEAFF. The CDR3 DNA reads as TGTGCCAGCAGCTCCCTCGGCAGGGAGGGAGAAGCTTTCTTT. The full variable domain, in which reference TRBV13 and TRBJ1-1 provide the parts outside the CDR3, is AAGVIQSPRHLIKEKRETATLKCYPIPRHDTVYWYQQGPGQDPQFLISFYEKMQSDKGSIPDRFSAQQFSDYHSELNMSSLELGDSALYFCASSSLGREGEAFFGQGTRLTVV.